The rows below give T cell receptor beta chains drawn from one sample of a study of cytomegalovirus exposure and HLA in healthy donors. This table comes from immunoSEQ multiplex PCR, and its TCRdb copy is limited to in-frame clones, with some not included. The sample lists fewer than 65,000 clones, under 85% occurring once. Material for sequencing was PBMCs. All receptors come from a man over 45 in good health and CMV-seronegative. CDR3s include the opening cysteine and the closing phenylalanine or tryptophan. The D gene is left open where the match is weak. Clone size appears in some rows only: once, few, many, or a class for an expanded clone.

cdr3_aa,cdr3_nt,clone_size,cdr3_length,j_call,v_call,d_call
CASSPGQGLQETQYF,TGTGCCAGCAGCCCGGGACAGGGACTGCAAGAGACCCAGTACTTC,-,15,TRBJ2-5,TRBV11-2,TRBD1
CASRSGGAASANYGYTF,TGCGCCAGCAGGTCAGGGGGCGCAGCTTCGGCTAACTATGGCTACACCTTC,-,17,TRBJ1-2,TRBV5-1,TRBD1
CASNQGQPSYEQYF,TGTGCCAGCAACCAGGGGCAACCATCCTACGAGCAGTACTTC,-,14,TRBJ2-7,TRBV2,-
CAWSQPSPGGGYTF,TGTGCCTGGAGTCAGCCCTCCCCAGGCGGGGGCTACACCTTC,-,14,TRBJ1-2,TRBV30,-
CASSETGVTYGYTF,TGTGCCAGCAGTGAGACAGGGGTTACCTATGGCTACACCTTC,-,14,TRBJ1-2,TRBV6-6,TRBD1
CASSEAAKTQYF,TGTGCCAGCAGTGAAGCGGCCAAGACCCAGTACTTC,-,12,TRBJ2-5,TRBV2,-
CASSPGGTSSSGNTIYF,TGTGCCAGCAGCCCGGGGGGGACCTCCAGCTCTGGAAACACCATATATTTT,-,17,TRBJ1-3,TRBV11-2,-
CASSLIRAGERQETQYF,TGTGCCAGCAGCTTGATTAGGGCGGGGGAGAGGCAAGAGACCCAGTACTTC,-,17,TRBJ2-5,TRBV5-4,TRBD2
CSSSLGGEEAFF,TGTTCCAGCAGCCTAGGGGGCGAGGAGGCTTTCTTT,-,12,TRBJ1-1,TRBV7-9,TRBD1
CASSFQGGNQPQHF,TGCGCCAGCAGCTTCCAGGGCGGCAATCAGCCCCAGCATTTT,few,14,TRBJ1-5,TRBV5-1,-
CSVRGGVTNEQFF,TGCAGCGTTCGGGGGGGGGTGACTAATGAGCAGTTCTTC,-,13,TRBJ2-1,TRBV29-1,TRBD2
CASSVGDTEAFF,TGTGCCAGCAGCGTCGGGGACACTGAAGCTTTCTTT,few,12,TRBJ1-1,TRBV9,-
CASSLSRGRGDYGYTF,TGTGCCAGCAGCCTCTCAAGGGGCAGGGGAGACTATGGCTACACCTTC,-,16,TRBJ1-2,TRBV7-3,-
CASSSASRDSYEQYF,TGTGCCAGCAGCTCGGCCTCCAGGGACAGCTACGAGCAGTACTTC,-,15,TRBJ2-7,TRBV7-9,TRBD1